This T cell receptor beta chain was documented in a study of patients and donors after allogeneic stem cell transplantation (dated by TCRdb to 2018 to 2020). The germline V gene supplies CDR1 SGHTA and CDR2 FQGNSA. Trimming costs V 1 base and J 2 bases, and their ends lie 6 bases apart. Including the terminal cysteine and phenylalanine, the CDR3 comprises 15 residues. Only CDR3 DNA remains: 45 bases, in frame from the first base. The library relied on RT-PCR. The reads were generated on a NextSeq 550. TCRdb handled the public reads itself, with Q25 trimming in fastp and clone calling in MiXCR, and kept productive beta chains. Rows merge per CDR3 protein into single entries with the most common DNA and genes. In all, the sample holds some 90,000 distinct CDR3 sequences, and roughly 48% of those were seen once. Approximately 66% of the sample goes to the ten largest clones. Worth noting for this clonotype: Its antigen remains unidentified. No clone much larger than this one lies a single base away; base qualities are absent.

Recombination linked TRBV7-2 to TRBJ1-6; the D gene cannot be named for sure. This clonotype was obtained from a human donor who was either an allogeneic HSCT recipient or a stem cell or donor lymphocyte infusion donor (not recorded which). It is not recorded whose cells these are; they may come from a transplant donor. The sample consisted of blood, either unsorted or a sorted T cell fraction (not recorded which). The DNA is TGTGCCAGCAGCTTAGAGATTACCTATAATTCACCCCTCCACTTT. Its protein is CASSLEITYNSPLHF. The entire variable domain, with the stretches around the CDR3 drawn from the reference TRBV7-2 and TRBJ1-6 proteins, is GAGVSQSPSNKVTEKGKDVELRCDPISGHTALYWYRQSLGQGLEFLIYFQGNSAPDKSGLPSDRFSAERTGGSVSTLTIQRTQQEDSAVYLCASSLEITYNSPLHFGNGTRLTVT.